This T cell receptor (beta chain) appears in the sequencing data of a study of shared T cell receptors in the human thymus. Profiled with immunoSEQ multiplex PCR; TCRdb holds only in-frame clones, not every one. The sample lists hundreds of thousands of clones, over 75% occurring once. V lost 0 bases and J lost 4, with 15 bases in between. There are 17 residues in the CDR3. Germline values: CDR1 LGHNA, CDR2 YSLEER. The same data also contributed to another study, on human thymus T cells. As that study records: The source of the thymus tissue was resections taken during corrective heart surgery.

The source material was thymocytes. This clonotype originated in a boy in the first two years of life with a congenital heart defect. The V and J genes are TRBV4-3 and TRBJ2-2, with D possibly matching TRBD2 (5 bases). The CDR3: CASSQDLRGLSTGELFF. The CDR3 DNA reads as TGCGCCAGCAGCCAAGATCTAAGAGGGCTAAGCACCGGGGAGCTGTTTTTT.